This T cell receptor (beta chain) was found in a study of blood T cell repertoires in COVID-19. Study-level background: Sites in the United States, Italy and Spain provided acute and convalescent COVID-19 samples. PBMCs, B-cell-depleted T cells, or T cells provided the cDNA or gDNA that made up the material.

Enrolled during active infection, Seattle patients were then followed longitudinally. Per the original data handling: Nucleated cell number was recorded as an estimate derived from reference gene primer amplification. Clones were read by immunoSEQ multiplex PCR, and TCRdb kept only the in-frame ones, dropping some. Clonal size and the V and J genes are those of that table, whereas D and trimming came from the DNA. The top ten hold 9% to 13% of the sample, which has some 140,000 clones, roughly 80% seen once. The V end was cut by 0 bases, the J end by 1 base, with 7 bases between. Germline CDR1 is SGHRS and CDR2 is YFSETQ. The CDR3 extends over 14 amino acids.

The rearrangement uses TRBV5-1 and TRBJ1-1; unclear D gene. Material for sequencing was peripheral blood. This sequence originates from a woman aged 55-70 years with COVID-19, enrolled during active disease. In DNA, the CDR3 is TGCGCCAGCAGCTTGGTCCTCGGGAACACTGAAGCTTTCTTT. It translates to CASSLVLGNTEAFF.